Listed below are T cell receptor beta chains from one sample, sequenced in a study of cytomegalovirus exposure and HLA in healthy donors. Sequencing was performed with immunoSEQ multiplex PCR; in TCRdb, only in-frame clones are kept and a portion is missing. The repertoire consists of 70,000 to 95,000 clones, with approximately 76% occurring once and the leading ten covering 4% to 5.5%. The sequenced sample consisted of PBMCs. The receptors were gathered from a man under 40 in good health and CMV-seropositive. CDR3s include the opening cysteine and the closing phenylalanine or tryptophan. Fields, in order: V gene, clone size, D gene, CDR3 length, J gene, CDR3 protein, CDR3 DNA. The D gene is left open where the match is weak. Size values are once, few and many counts, or a class for expanded clones, and some rows have none.

v_gene: TRBV4-1
abundance: NA
d_gene: NA
len: 14
j_gene: TRBJ1-5
CDR3aa: CASSQDQSNQPQHF
CDR3nt: TGCGCCAGCAGCCAAGATCAATCCAATCAGCCCCAGCATTTT

v_gene: TRBV29-1
abundance: NA
d_gene: NA
len: 13
j_gene: TRBJ2-1
CDR3aa: CSVGSRLSNEQFF
CDR3nt: TGCAGCGTTGGTTCCAGATTAAGCAATGAGCAGTTCTTC

v_gene: TRBV2
abundance: NA
d_gene: TRBD1
len: 15
j_gene: TRBJ1-4
CDR3aa: CASNPRDRGSEKLFF
CDR3nt: TGTGCCAGCAATCCCCGGGACAGGGGTAGTGAAAAACTGTTTTTT

v_gene: TRBV29-1
abundance: NA
d_gene: TRBD1
len: 15
j_gene: TRBJ2-1
CDR3aa: CSVSLRTGGYNEQFF
CDR3nt: TGCAGCGTTTCCTTACGGACAGGGGGATACAATGAGCAGTTCTTC

v_gene: TRBV7-8
abundance: NA
d_gene: TRBD2
len: 20
j_gene: TRBJ2-5
CDR3aa: CASSFPGETSGRWAQETQYF
CDR3nt: TGTGCCAGCAGCTTCCCCGGCGAGACTAGCGGGAGATGGGCACAAGAGACCCAGTACTTC

v_gene: TRBV5-1
abundance: few
d_gene: NA
len: 14
j_gene: TRBJ2-2
CDR3aa: CASRAGLNTGELFF
CDR3nt: TGCGCCAGCAGAGCAGGCTTGAACACCGGGGAGCTGTTTTTT

v_gene: TRBV2
abundance: NA
d_gene: TRBD2
len: 14
j_gene: TRBJ2-1
CDR3aa: CASSESSGKVFKFF
CDR3nt: TGTGCCAGCAGTGAATCGAGCGGGAAGGTTTTCAAGTTCTTC

v_gene: TRBV5-5
abundance: NA
d_gene: NA
len: 15
j_gene: TRBJ1-2
CDR3aa: CASSLARRINYGYTF
CDR3nt: TGTGCCAGCAGCTTGGCACGGAGAATTAACTATGGCTACACCTTC

v_gene: TRBV19
abundance: NA
d_gene: NA
len: 14
j_gene: TRBJ1-1
CDR3aa: CASSIGLGSTEAFF
CDR3nt: TGTGCCAGTAGTATCGGACTGGGAAGCACTGAAGCTTTCTTT

v_gene: TRBV7-2
abundance: few
d_gene: TRBD2
len: 14
j_gene: TRBJ2-1
CDR3aa: CASSFGLAGGEQFF
CDR3nt: TGTGCCAGCAGCTTTGGACTAGCGGGAGGTGAGCAGTTCTTC

v_gene: TRBV27
abundance: NA
d_gene: NA
len: 16
j_gene: TRBJ1-1
CDR3aa: CASGIIREGGWTEAFF
CDR3nt: TGTGCCAGCGGCATCATCAGGGAGGGAGGATGGACTGAAGCTTTCTTT

v_gene: TRBV6-5
abundance: NA
d_gene: NA
len: 15
j_gene: TRBJ1-2
CDR3aa: CASSYGGATNYGYTF
CDR3nt: TGTGCCAGCAGTTACGGGGGGGCGACGAACTATGGCTACACCTTC

v_gene: TRBV5-1
abundance: NA
d_gene: NA
len: 15
j_gene: TRBJ2-2
CDR3aa: CASSQTVANTGELFF
CDR3nt: TGCGCCAGCAGCCAGACAGTTGCGAACACCGGGGAGCTGTTTTTT

v_gene: TRBV4-1
abundance: NA
d_gene: NA
len: 16
j_gene: TRBJ2-1
CDR3aa: CASSQDESVSYNEQFF
CDR3nt: TGCGCCAGCAGCCAAGACGAATCGGTCTCCTACAATGAGCAGTTCTTC

v_gene: TRBV4-1
abundance: NA
d_gene: NA
len: 11
j_gene: TRBJ2-2
CDR3aa: CASGAAGELFF
CDR3nt: TGCGCCAGCGGGGCAGCCGGGGAGCTGTTTTTT

v_gene: TRBV30
abundance: few
d_gene: NA
len: 14
j_gene: TRBJ1-5
CDR3aa: CAWSSQGGGQPQHF
CDR3nt: TGTGCCTGGAGTTCGCAGGGAGGGGGTCAGCCCCAGCATTTT

v_gene: TRBV28
abundance: few
d_gene: NA
len: 13
j_gene: TRBJ1-1
CDR3aa: CASSFSGVLGAFF
CDR3nt: TGTGCCAGCAGTTTTTCAGGGGTACTGGGCGCTTTCTTT

v_gene: TRBV18
abundance: NA
d_gene: NA
len: 12
j_gene: TRBJ1-1
CDR3aa: CASSPNRAEAFF
CDR3nt: TGTGCCAGCTCACCCAACCGCGCTGAAGCTTTCTTT

v_gene: TRBV4-1
abundance: once
d_gene: NA
len: 13
j_gene: TRBJ2-4
CDR3aa: CASSPDTYNIQYF
CDR3nt: TGCGCCAGCAGCCCGGACACTTACAACATTCAGTACTTC

v_gene: TRBV4-2
abundance: NA
d_gene: TRBD1
len: 14
j_gene: TRBJ1-1
CDR3aa: CASSRGDRDTEAFF
CDR3nt: TGTGCCAGCAGCCGAGGGGACAGGGACACTGAAGCTTTCTTT

v_gene: TRBV28
abundance: NA
d_gene: NA
len: 14
j_gene: TRBJ2-2
CDR3aa: CASSLFRGTGELFF
CDR3nt: TGTGCCAGCAGTTTATTCCGGGGGACCGGGGAGCTGTTTTTT

v_gene: TRBV29-1
abundance: NA
d_gene: TRBD1
len: 15
j_gene: TRBJ2-2
CDR3aa: CSVLSTGGTTGELFF
CDR3nt: TGCAGCGTTCTTTCGACAGGGGGTACCACCGGGGAGCTGTTTTTT